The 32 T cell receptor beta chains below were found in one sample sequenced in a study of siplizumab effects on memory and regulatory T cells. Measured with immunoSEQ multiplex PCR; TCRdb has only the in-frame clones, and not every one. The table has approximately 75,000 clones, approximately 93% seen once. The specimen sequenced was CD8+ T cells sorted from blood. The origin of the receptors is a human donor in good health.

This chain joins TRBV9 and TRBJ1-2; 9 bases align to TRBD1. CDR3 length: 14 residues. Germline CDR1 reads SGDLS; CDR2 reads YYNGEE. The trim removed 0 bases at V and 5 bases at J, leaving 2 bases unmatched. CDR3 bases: TGTGCCAGCAGCGTAGCTGGACAGGGGTATGGCTACACCTTC. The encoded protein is CASSVAGQGYGYTF.

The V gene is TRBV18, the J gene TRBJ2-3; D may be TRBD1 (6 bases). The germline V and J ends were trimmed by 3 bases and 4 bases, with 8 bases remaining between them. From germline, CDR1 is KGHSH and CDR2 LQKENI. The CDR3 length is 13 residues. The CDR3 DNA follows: TGTGCCAGCTCACCGTCAGGGGCAGATACGCAGTATTTT. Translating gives CASSPSGADTQYF.

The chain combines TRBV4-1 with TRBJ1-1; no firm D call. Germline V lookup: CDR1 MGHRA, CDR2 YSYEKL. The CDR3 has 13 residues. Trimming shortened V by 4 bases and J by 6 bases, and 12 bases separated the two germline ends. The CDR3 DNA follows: TGCGCCAGCAGCCCCCGGGTGGGTCCTGAAGCTTTCTTT. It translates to CASSPRVGPEAFF.

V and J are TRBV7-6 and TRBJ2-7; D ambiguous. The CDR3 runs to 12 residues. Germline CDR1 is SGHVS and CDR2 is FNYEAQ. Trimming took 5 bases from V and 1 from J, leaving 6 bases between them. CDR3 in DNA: TGTGCCAGCAGCCAGGTATCCTACGAGCAGTACTTC. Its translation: CASSQVSYEQYF.

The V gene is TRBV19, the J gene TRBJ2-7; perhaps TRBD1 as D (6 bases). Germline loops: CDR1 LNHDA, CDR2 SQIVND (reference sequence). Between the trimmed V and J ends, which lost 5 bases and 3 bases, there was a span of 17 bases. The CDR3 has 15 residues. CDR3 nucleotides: TGTGCCAGTAGTTCCGGACCGGGACACAGCTACGAGCAGTACTTC. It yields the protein CASSSGPGHSYEQYF. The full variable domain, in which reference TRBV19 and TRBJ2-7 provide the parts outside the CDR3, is DGGITQSPKYLFRKEGQNVTLSCEQNLNHDAMYWYRQDPGQGLRLIYYSQIVNDFQKGDIAEGYSVSREKKESFPLTVTSAQKNPTAFYLCASSSGPGHSYEQYFGPGTRLTVT.

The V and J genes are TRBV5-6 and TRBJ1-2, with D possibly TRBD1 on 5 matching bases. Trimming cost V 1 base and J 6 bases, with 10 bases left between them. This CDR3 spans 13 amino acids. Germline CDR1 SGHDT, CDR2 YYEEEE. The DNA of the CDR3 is TGTGCCAGCAGCTTGTGGGGAGGGGATGGCTACACCTTC. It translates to CASSLWGGDGYTF.

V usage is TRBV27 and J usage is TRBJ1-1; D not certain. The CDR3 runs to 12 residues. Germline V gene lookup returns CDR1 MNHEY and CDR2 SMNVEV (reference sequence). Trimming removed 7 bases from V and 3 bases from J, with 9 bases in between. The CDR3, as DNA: TGTGCCAGCAAGATAGAGCACACTGAAGCTTTCTTT. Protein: CASKIEHTEAFF.

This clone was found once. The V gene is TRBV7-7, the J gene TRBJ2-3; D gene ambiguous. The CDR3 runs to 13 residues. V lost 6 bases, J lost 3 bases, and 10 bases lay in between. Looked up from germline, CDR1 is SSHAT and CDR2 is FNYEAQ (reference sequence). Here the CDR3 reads CASSLWGTDTQYF. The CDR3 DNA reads TGTGCCAGCAGTTTATGGGGTACAGATACGCAGTATTTT.

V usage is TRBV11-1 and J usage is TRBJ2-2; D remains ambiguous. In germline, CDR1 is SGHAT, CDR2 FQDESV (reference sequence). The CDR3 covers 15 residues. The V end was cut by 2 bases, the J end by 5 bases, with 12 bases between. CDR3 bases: TGTGCCAGCAGCTTAACCCAGATTGAGACCGGGGAGCTGTTTTTT. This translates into CASSLTQIETGELFF.

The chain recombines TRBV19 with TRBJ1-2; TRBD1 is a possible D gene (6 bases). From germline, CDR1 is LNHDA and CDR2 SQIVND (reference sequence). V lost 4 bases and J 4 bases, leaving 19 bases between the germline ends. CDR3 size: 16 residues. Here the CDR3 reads CASSTGGRGQAYGYTF. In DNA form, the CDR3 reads TGTGCCAGTAGTACGGGGGGTCGGGGACAAGCCTATGGCTACACCTTC. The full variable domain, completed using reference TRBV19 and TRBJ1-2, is DGGITQSPKYLFRKEGQNVTLSCEQNLNHDAMYWYRQDPGQGLRLIYYSQIVNDFQKGDIAEGYSVSREKKESFPLTVTSAQKNPTAFYLCASSTGGRGQAYGYTFGSGTRLTVV.

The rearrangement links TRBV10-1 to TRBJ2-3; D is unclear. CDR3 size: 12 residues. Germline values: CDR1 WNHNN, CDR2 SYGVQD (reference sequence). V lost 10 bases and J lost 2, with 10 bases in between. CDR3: CAIPPPTDTQYF. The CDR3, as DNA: TGCGCCATACCCCCACCCACAGATACGCAGTATTTT.

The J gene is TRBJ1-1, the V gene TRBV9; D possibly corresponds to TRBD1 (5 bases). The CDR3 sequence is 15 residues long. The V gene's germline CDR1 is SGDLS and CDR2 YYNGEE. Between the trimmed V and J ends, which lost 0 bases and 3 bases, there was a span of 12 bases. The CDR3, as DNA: TGTGCCAGCAGCGTAGAGCGGGAGGGGCACACTGAAGCTTTCTTT. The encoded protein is CASSVEREGHTEAFF.

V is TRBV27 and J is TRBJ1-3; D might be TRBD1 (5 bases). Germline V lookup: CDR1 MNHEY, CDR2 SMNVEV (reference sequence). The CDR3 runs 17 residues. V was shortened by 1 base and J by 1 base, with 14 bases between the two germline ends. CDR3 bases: TGTGCCAGCAGTTTATTAGCTCCAGGGCCATCTGGAAACACCATATATTTT. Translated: CASSLLAPGPSGNTIYF.

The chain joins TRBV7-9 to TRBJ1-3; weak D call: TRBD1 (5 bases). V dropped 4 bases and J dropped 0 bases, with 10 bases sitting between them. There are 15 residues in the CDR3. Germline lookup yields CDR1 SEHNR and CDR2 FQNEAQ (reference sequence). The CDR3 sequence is CASSSGTLSGNTIYF. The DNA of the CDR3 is TGTGCCAGCAGCTCCGGGACTCTCTCTGGAAACACCATATATTTT.

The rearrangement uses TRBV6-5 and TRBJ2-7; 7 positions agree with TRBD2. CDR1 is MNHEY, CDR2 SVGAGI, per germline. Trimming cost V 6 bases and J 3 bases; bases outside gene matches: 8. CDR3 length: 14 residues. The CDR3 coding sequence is TGTGCCAGCAGCGACCCCGGGACTAACTACGAGCAGTACTTC. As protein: CASSDPGTNYEQYF.

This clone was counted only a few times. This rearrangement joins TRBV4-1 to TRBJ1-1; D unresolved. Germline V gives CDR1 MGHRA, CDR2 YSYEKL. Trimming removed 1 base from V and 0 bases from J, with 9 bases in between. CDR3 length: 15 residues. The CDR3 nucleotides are TGCGCCAGCAGCCAAGCGGGGTCTCTGAACACTGAAGCTTTCTTT. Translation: CASSQAGSLNTEAFF.

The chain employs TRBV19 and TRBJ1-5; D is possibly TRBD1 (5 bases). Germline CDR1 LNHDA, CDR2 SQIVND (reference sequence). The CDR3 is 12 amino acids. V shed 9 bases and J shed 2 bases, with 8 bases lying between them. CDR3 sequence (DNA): TGTGCCAGGACAGTGGGCAATCAGCCCCAGCATTTT. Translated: CARTVGNQPQHF.

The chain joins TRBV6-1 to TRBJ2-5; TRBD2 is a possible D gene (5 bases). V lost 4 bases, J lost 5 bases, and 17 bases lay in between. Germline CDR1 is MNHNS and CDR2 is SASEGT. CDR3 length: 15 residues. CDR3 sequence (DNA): TGTGCCAGCAGTGTGGACGGGGAGTCCGCGGAGACCCAGTACTTC. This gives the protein CASSVDGESAETQYF.

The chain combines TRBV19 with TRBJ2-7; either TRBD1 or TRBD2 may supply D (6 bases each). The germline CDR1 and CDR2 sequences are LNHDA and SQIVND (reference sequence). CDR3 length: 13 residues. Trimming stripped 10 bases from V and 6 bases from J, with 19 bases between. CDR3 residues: CATSGAASGEQYF. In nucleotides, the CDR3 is TGTGCCACCTCGGGGGCCGCTTCGGGCGAGCAGTACTTC.

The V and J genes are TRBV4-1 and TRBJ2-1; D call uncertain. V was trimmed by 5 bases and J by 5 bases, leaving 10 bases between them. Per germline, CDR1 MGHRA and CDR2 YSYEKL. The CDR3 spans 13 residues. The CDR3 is CASSYGPHNEQFF. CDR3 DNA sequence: TGCGCCAGCAGCTACGGACCCCACAATGAGCAGTTCTTC.

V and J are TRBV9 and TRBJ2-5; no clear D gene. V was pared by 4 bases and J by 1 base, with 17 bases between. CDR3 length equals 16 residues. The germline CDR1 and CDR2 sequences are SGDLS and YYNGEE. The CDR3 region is CASSSTVMRSQETQYF. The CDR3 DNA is TGTGCCAGCAGCTCAACCGTTATGAGGTCCCAAGAGACCCAGTACTTC.

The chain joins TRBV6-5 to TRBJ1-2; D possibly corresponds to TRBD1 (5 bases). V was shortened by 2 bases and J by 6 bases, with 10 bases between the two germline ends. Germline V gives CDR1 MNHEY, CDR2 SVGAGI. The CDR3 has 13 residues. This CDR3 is CASSYGRVDGYTF. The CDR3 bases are TGTGCCAGCAGTTACGGCAGGGTAGATGGCTACACCTTC.

CDR3 DNA sequence: TGCGCCAGCAGTCCCGGCTCTAGCGGTTTCGGACAAGAGACCCAGTACTTC. Amino acids: CASSPGSSGFGQETQYF. The rearrangement joins TRBV4-3 to TRBJ2-5; 7 bases are shared with TRBD2. The germline V gene has CDR1 LGHNA and CDR2 YSLEER. Trimming cost V 6 bases and J 2 bases; bases outside gene matches: 15. The CDR3 covers 17 residues.

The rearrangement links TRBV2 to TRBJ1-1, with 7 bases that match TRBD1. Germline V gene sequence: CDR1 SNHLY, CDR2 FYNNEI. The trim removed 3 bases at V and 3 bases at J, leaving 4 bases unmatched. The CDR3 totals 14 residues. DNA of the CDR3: TGTGCCAGCAGTGAGAGGACAGGCTACACTGAAGCTTTCTTT. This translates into CASSERTGYTEAFF.

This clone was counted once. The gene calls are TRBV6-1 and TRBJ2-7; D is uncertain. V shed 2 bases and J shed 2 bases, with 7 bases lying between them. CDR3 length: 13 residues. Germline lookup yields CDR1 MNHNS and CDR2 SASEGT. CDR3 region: CASSELGAYEQYF. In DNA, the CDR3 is TGTGCCAGCAGTGAACTAGGTGCCTACGAGCAGTACTTC.

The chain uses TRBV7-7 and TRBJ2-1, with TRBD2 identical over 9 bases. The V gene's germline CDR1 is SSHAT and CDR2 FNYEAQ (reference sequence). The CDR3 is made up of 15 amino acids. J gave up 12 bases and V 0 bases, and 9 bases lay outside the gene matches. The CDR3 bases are TGTGCCAGCAGCTTAGCGGCTAGCGGGGAAGGTGGGCAGTTCTTC. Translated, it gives CASSLAASGEGGQFF.

The CDR3 sequence: CASSEGWSGGAGDTQYF. The CDR3 coding sequence is TGTGCCAGCAGCGAAGGGTGGAGCGGGGGGGCCGGAGATACGCAGTATTTT. V gene TRBV9 combines with J gene TRBJ2-3; 10 bases match TRBD2. The CDR3 runs 17 residues. The germline V gene has CDR1 SGDLS and CDR2 YYNGEE. V was pared by 3 bases and J by 5 bases, with 12 bases of the junction left unmatched.

The DNA for the CDR3 is TGTGCCAGCAGCTTAACTAGCGGGGGTGCGCAGTACTTC. This translates into CASSLTSGGAQYF. The chain combines TRBV7-3 with TRBJ2-7, with 9 nucleotides matching TRBD2. Trimming took 0 bases from V and 9 from J; bases not matched to a gene: 3. The germline V gene has CDR1 SGHTA and CDR2 FQGTGA. CDR3 length: 13 amino acids.

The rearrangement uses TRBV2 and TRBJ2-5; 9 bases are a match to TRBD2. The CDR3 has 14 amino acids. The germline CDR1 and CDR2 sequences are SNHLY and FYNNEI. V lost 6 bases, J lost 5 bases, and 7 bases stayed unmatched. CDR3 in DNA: TGTGCCAGCAGGGACGGGACTAGCTGGGAGACCCAGTACTTC. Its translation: CASRDGTSWETQYF.

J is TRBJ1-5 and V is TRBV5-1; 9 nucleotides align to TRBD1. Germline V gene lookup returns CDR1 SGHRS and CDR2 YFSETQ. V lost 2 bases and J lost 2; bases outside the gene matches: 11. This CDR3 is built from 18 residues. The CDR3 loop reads CASSFDRGVTYGNQPQHF. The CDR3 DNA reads TGCGCCAGCAGCTTCGACAGGGGGGTAACCTATGGCAATCAGCCCCAGCATTTT.

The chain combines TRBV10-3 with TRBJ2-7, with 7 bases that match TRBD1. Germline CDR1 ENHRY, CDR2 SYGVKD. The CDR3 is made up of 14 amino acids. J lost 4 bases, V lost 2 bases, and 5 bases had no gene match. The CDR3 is CAISEGQVPYEQYF. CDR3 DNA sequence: TGTGCCATCAGTGAGGGACAGGTACCGTACGAGCAGTACTTC.

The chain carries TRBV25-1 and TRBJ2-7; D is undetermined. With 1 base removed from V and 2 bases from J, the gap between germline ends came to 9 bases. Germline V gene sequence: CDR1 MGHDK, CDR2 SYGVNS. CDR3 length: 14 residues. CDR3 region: CASSELGQTYEQYF. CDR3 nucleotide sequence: TGTGCCAGCAGTGAATTAGGCCAAACCTACGAGCAGTACTTC.